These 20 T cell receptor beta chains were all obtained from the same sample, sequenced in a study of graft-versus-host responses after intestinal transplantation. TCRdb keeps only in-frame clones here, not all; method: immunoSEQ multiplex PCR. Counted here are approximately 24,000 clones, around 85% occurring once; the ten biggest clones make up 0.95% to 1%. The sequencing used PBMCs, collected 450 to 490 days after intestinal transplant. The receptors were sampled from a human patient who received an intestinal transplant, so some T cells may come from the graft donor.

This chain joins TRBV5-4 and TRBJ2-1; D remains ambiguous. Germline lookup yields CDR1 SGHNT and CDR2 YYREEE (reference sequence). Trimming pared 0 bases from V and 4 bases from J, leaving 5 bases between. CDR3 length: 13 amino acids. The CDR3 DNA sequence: TGTGCCAGCAGCTTGGAGGAATACAATGAGCAGTTCTTC. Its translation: CASSLEEYNEQFF.

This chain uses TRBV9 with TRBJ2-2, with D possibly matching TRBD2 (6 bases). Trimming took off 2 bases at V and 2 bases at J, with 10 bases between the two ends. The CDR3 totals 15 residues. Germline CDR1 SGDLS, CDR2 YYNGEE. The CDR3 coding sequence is TGTGCCAGCAGCGTCGCGGGGCTTAACACCGGGGAGCTGTTTTTT. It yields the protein CASSVAGLNTGELFF.

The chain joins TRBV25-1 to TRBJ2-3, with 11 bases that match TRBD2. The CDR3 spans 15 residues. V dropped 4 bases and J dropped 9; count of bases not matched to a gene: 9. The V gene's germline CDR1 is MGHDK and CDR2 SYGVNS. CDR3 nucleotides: TGTGCCAGCAGTGTAGCACTAGCGGGAGTGGGAACGCAGTATTTT. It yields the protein CASSVALAGVGTQYF.

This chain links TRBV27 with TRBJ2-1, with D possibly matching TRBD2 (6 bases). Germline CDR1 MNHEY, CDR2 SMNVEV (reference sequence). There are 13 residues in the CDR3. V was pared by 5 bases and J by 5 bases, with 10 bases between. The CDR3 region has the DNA TGTGCCAGCAGTCCGGGAGTAAACAATGAGCAGTTCTTC. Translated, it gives CASSPGVNNEQFF.

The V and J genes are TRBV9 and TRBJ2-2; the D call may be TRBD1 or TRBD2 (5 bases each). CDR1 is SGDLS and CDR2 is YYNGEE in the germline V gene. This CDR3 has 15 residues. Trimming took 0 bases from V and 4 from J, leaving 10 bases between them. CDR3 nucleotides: TGTGCCAGCAGCGTAGCAGGGAGACGCACCGGGGAGCTGTTTTTT. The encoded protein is CASSVAGRRTGELFF. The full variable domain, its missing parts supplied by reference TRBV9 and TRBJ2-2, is DSGVTQTPKHLITATGQRVTLRCSPRSGDLSVYWYQQSLDQGLQFLIQYYNGEERAKGNILERFSAQQFPDLHSELNLSSLELGDSALYFCASSVAGRRTGELFFGEGSRLTVL.

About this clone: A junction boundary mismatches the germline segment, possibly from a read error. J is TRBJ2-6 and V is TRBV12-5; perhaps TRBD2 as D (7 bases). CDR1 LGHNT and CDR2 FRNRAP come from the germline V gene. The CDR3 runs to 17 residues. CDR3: CACGLVLGGGGANVLTF. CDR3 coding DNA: TGTGCTTGTGGTTTGGTACTAGGGGGGGGAGGGGCCAACGTCCTGACTTTC.

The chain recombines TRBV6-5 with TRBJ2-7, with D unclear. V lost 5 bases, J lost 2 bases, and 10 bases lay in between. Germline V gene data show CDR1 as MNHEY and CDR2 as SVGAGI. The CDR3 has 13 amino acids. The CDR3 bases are TGTGCCAGCAGTGATTGGCAGGCCTACGAGCAGTACTTC. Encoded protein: CASSDWQAYEQYF.

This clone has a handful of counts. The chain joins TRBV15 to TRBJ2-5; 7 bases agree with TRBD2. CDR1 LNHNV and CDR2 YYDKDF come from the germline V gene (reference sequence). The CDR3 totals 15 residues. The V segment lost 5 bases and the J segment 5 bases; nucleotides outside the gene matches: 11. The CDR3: CATSATSEGGETQYF. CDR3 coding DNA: TGTGCCACCAGCGCCACTAGCGAGGGCGGGGAGACCCAGTACTTC.

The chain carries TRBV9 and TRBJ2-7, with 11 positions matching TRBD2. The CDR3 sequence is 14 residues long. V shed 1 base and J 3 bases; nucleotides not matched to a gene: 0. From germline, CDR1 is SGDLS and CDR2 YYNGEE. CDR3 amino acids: CASSVTSGSYEQYF. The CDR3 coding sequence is TGTGCCAGCAGCGTAACTAGCGGGAGCTACGAGCAGTACTTC.

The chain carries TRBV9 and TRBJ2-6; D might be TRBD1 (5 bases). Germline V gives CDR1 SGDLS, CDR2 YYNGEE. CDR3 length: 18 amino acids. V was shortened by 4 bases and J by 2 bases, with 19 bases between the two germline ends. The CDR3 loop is CASSKTRDSRAGANVLTF. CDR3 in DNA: TGTGCCAGCAGCAAGACACGCGACAGTCGCGCTGGGGCCAACGTCCTGACTTTC.

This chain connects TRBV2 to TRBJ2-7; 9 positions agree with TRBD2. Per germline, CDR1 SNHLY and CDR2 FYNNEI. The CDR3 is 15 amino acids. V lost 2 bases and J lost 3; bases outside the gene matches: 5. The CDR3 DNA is TGTGCCAGCAGTGAATTGGCGGGGGGGCTCTACGAGCAGTACTTC. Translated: CASSELAGGLYEQYF.

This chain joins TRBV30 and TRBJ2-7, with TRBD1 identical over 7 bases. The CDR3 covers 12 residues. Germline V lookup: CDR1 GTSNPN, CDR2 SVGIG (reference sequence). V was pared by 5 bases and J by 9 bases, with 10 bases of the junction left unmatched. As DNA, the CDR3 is TGTGCCTGGGACAACGACAGGGTCGGGCAGTACTTC. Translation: CAWDNDRVGQYF.

CDR3 nucleotides: TGTGCCAGCAGCTTTCCGGACAGGGACTACGAGCAGTACTTC. Translated, it gives CASSFPDRDYEQYF. The rearrangement joins TRBV7-3 to TRBJ2-7; TRBD1 agrees at 8 bases. The trim removed 3 bases at V and 3 bases at J, leaving 4 bases unmatched. The germline CDR1 and CDR2 sequences are SGHTA and FQGTGA. The CDR3 runs to 14 residues.

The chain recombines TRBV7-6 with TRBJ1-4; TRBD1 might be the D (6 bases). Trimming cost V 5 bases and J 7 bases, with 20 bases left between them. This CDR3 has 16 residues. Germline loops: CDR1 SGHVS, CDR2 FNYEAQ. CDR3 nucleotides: TGTGCCAGCAGCCCAAGGGCGGGGGCAGAGGGTGAAAAACTGTTTTTT. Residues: CASSPRAGAEGEKLFF. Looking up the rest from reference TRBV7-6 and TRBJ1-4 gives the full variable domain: GAGVSQSPRYKVTKRGQDVALRCDPISGHVSLYWYRQALGQGPEFLTYFNYEAQQDKSGLPNDRFSAERPEGSISTLTIQRTEQRDSAMYRCASSPRAGAEGEKLFFGSGTQLSVL.

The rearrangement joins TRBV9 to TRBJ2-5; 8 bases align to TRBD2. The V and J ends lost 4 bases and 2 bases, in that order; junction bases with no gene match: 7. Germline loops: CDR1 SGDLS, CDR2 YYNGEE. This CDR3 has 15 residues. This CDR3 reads CASSTRLANQETQYF. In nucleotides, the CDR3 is TGTGCCAGCAGCACCCGACTAGCGAATCAAGAGACCCAGTACTTC.

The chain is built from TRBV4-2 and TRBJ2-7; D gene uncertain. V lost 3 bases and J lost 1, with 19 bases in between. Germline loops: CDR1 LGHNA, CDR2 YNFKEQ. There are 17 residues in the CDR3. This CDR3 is CASSHQDAQPLSYEQYF. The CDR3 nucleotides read TGTGCCAGCAGCCACCAAGATGCACAGCCTCTTTCCTACGAGCAGTACTTC.

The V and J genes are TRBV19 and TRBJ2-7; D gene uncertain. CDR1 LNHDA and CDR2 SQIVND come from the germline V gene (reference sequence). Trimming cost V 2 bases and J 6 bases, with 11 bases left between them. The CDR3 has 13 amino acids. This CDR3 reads CASSISPGGEQYF. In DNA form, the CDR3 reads TGTGCCAGTAGTATATCCCCCGGTGGCGAGCAGTACTTC.

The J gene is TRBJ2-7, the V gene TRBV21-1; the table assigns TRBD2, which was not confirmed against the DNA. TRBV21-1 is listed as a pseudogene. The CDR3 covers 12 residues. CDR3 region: CALQLGGSEQYF. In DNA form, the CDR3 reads TGTGCCCTCCAGCTGGGGGGTTCCGAGCAGTACTTC.

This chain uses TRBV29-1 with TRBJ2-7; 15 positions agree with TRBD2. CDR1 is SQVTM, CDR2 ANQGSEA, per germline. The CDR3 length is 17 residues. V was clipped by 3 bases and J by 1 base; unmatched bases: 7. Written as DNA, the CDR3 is TGCAGCGTTGACGGACTAGCGGGAGGGAAATGGTCCTACGAGCAGTACTTC. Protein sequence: CSVDGLAGGKWSYEQYF.

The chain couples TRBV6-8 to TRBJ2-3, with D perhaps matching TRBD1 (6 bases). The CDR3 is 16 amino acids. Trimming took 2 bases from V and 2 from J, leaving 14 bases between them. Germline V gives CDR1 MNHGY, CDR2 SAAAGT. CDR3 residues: CASSYARDITTDTQYF. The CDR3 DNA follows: TGTGCCAGCAGTTACGCCCGGGACATAACCACAGATACGCAGTATTTT.